Below are 28 T cell receptor beta chains sequenced from a single sample in a study of cytomegalovirus exposure and HLA in healthy donors. PCR used 60 Vbeta primers and 13 Jbeta primers. The protocol was immunoSEQ multiplex PCR, while the TCRdb copy is restricted to in-frame clones and leaves out a portion. Of about 150,000 clones in the sample, about 84% were seen once. The sequenced material came from PBMCs. These receptors all come from a woman aged 40 to 50 in good health and CMV-seropositive.

The chain joins TRBV7-9 to TRBJ2-4; 7 positions agree with TRBD2. Losses at the gene ends were 5 bases for V and 4 bases for J; bases not matched to a gene: 5. CDR3 length: 14 amino acids. The V gene's germline CDR1 is SEHNR and CDR2 FQNEAQ (reference sequence). The CDR3 nucleotides are TGTGCCAGCAGCCCTGGGACTACAAAAAACATTCAGTACTTC. Protein: CASSPGTTKNIQYF.

V usage is TRBV29-1 and J usage is TRBJ2-3, with 7 bases identical to TRBD2. The CDR3 runs to 13 residues. The germline V gene has CDR1 SQVTM and CDR2 ANQGSEA. Trimming cost V 7 bases and J 2 bases; bases outside gene matches: 6. The CDR3 protein is CSGRGRATDTQYF. CDR3 sequence (DNA): TGCAGCGGACGAGGGAGGGCCACAGATACGCAGTATTTT.

The chain combines TRBV28 with TRBJ2-7, with TRBD2 as a possible D gene (6 bases). The germline CDR1 and CDR2 sequences are MDHEN and SYDVKM. Trimming shortened V by 5 bases and J by 6 bases, and 14 bases separated the two germline ends. This CDR3 region has 13 residues. In nucleotides, the CDR3 is TGTGCCAGCAGTCCTCGGAGGGTTTCCGAGCAGTACTTC. Protein: CASSPRRVSEQYF. Full variable domain (remainder filled in from reference TRBV28 and TRBJ2-7): DVKVTQSSRYLVKRTGEKVFLECVQDMDHENMFWYRQDPGLGLRLIYFSYDVKMKEKGDIPEGYSVSREKKERFSLILESASTNQTSMYLCASSPRRVSEQYFGPGTRLTVT.

The chain's CDR3 is CASSRDSSNQPQHF. DNA of the CDR3: TGTGCCAGCAGCCGGGACAGCAGCAATCAGCCCCAGCATTTT. The rearrangement uses TRBV28 and TRBJ1-5; TRBD1 matches 7 bases. Per the germline V gene, CDR1 is MDHEN and CDR2 is SYDVKM. J gave up 1 base and V 6 bases, and 3 bases lay outside the gene matches. This CDR3 is built from 14 residues. Full variable domain (missing parts from reference TRBV28 and TRBJ1-5): DVKVTQSSRYLVKRTGEKVFLECVQDMDHENMFWYRQDPGLGLRLIYFSYDVKMKEKGDIPEGYSVSREKKERFSLILESASTNQTSMYLCASSRDSSNQPQHFGDGTRLSIL.

The chain has TRBV28 and TRBJ1-4, with 7 bases fitting TRBD1. The J segment lost 8 bases and the V segment lost 1 base, leaving 7 bases of the junction unmatched. The CDR3 loop spans 15 amino acids. Germline CDR1 is MDHEN and CDR2 is SYDVKM. The CDR3 region is CASSLSKGGWEKLFF. The CDR3 nucleotides read TGTGCCAGCAGTTTATCGAAAGGGGGCTGGGAAAAACTGTTTTTT.

The V call is TRBV25-1, the J call TRBJ2-2, with D perhaps matching TRBD2 (5 bases). V was trimmed by 4 bases and J by 7 bases, leaving 10 bases between them. Germline lookup yields CDR1 MGHDK and CDR2 SYGVNS. The length of the CDR3 is 13 residues. The CDR3 DNA reads as TGTGCCAGCAGTGGAGCGGCATACGGGGAGCTGTTTTTT. This encodes CASSGAAYGELFF.

The V gene is TRBV5-1, the J gene TRBJ2-3; D is possibly TRBD2 (5 bases). Per the germline V gene, CDR1 is SGHRS and CDR2 is YFSETQ. V dropped 4 bases and J dropped 5 bases, with 11 bases sitting between them. This CDR3 comprises 13 residues. In DNA, the CDR3 is TGCGCCAGCAGCGGAGGCCTAGGAGATACGCAGTATTTT. It yields the protein CASSGGLGDTQYF. Full variable domain (outside the CDR3, taken from reference TRBV5-1 and TRBJ2-3): KAGVTQTPRYLIKTRGQQVTLSCSPISGHRSVSWYQQTPGQGLQFLFEYFSETQRNKGNFPGRFSGRQFSNSRSEMNVSTLELGDSALYLCASSGGLGDTQYFGPGTRLTVL.

As DNA, the CDR3 is TGTGCCAGCAGTGCGACTAGCGGGAGTTCACAACAGTACTTC. Amino acids: CASSATSGSSQQYF. The rearrangement uses TRBV7-9 and TRBJ2-7; 12 nucleotides align to TRBD2. This CDR3 is built from 14 residues. Per germline, CDR1 SEHNR and CDR2 FQNEAQ (reference sequence). With V trimmed by 6 bases and J by 10 bases, 10 bases remained unmatched. Filled out from reference TRBV7-9 and TRBJ2-7, the complete variable domain reads DTGVSQNPRHKITKRGQNVTFRCDPISEHNRLYWYRQTLGQGPEFLTYFQNEAQLEKSRLLSDRFSAERPKGSFSTLEIQRTEQGDSAMYLCASSATSGSSQQYFGPGTRLTVT.

The chain carries TRBV12-5 and TRBJ2-7, with 9 positions matching TRBD2. This CDR3 has 15 residues. Germline loops: CDR1 LGHNT, CDR2 FRNRAP. Trimming at V came to 1 base and at J to 3 bases, leaving 4 bases not matched to a gene. The CDR3 sequence: CASGLGDSGSYEQYF. The CDR3 DNA is TGTGCTAGTGGTTTGGGTGATAGCGGGAGCTACGAGCAGTACTTC. Looking up the rest from reference TRBV12-5 and TRBJ2-7 gives the full variable domain: DARVTQTPRHKVTEMGQEVTMRCQPILGHNTVFWYRQTMMQGLELLAYFRNRAPLDDSGMPKDRFSAEMPDATLATLKIQPSEPRDSAVYFCASGLGDSGSYEQYFGPGTRLTVT.

The J gene is TRBJ2-6, the V gene TRBV9; 9 bases are a match to TRBD1. Per germline, CDR1 SGDLS and CDR2 YYNGEE. J lost 0 bases, V lost 3 bases, and 1 base had no gene match. The CDR3 totals 16 residues. The CDR3 reads CASSGDRVSGANVLTF. In DNA, the CDR3 is TGTGCCAGCAGCGGGGACAGGGTCTCTGGGGCCAACGTCCTGACTTTC.

The genes are TRBV5-1 and TRBJ2-7; a possible D gene is TRBD2 (7 bases). The V end was cut by 0 bases, the J end by 7 bases, with 11 bases between. CDR1 is SGHRS and CDR2 is YFSETQ in the germline V gene. The CDR3 is made up of 13 amino acids. The CDR3 protein is CASSLGGGREQYF. Written as DNA, the CDR3 is TGCGCCAGCAGCTTGGGCGGGGGCCGGGAGCAGTACTTC.

The rearrangement uses TRBV5-6 and TRBJ2-7, with 14 bases identical to TRBD2. The CDR3 has 18 amino acids. CDR1 and CDR2 (germline): SGHDT, YYEEEE. Trimming at V came to 1 base and at J to 3 bases, leaving 9 bases not matched to a gene. CDR3 sequence (DNA): TGTGCCAGCAGCTTGAGAGGACTAGCGGGAGGTCGAATCTACGAGCAGTACTTC. It codes for CASSLRGLAGGRIYEQYF. The entire variable domain, with the rest obtained from reference TRBV5-6 and TRBJ2-7, is as follows: DAGVTQSPTHLIKTRGQQVTLRCSPKSGHDTVSWYQQALGQGPQFIFQYYEEEERQRGNFPDRFSGHQFPNYSSELNVNALLLGDSALYLCASSLRGLAGGRIYEQYFGPGTRLTVT.

This clone has just one count. The rearrangement links TRBV30 to TRBJ2-7; TRBD2 agrees at 10 bases. V lost 3 bases, J lost 0 bases, and 2 bases stayed unmatched. The CDR3 sequence is 14 residues long. Germline V CDR1 and CDR2: GTSNPN, SVGIG (reference sequence). CDR3 nucleotides: TGTGCCTGGAGAAGCGGGAGGGCCTCCTACGAGCAGTACTTC. This encodes CAWRSGRASYEQYF.

The chain links TRBV29-1 to TRBJ1-1; a possible D gene is TRBD1 (5 bases). The CDR3 runs 14 residues. The germline V gene has CDR1 SQVTM and CDR2 ANQGSEA. V was trimmed by 5 bases and J by 1 base, leaving 14 bases between them. This CDR3 is CSVWEGRSNTEAFF. CDR3 coding DNA: TGCAGCGTTTGGGAGGGGCGATCGAACACTGAAGCTTTCTTT.

The rearrangement joins TRBV2 to TRBJ1-5, with D hard to call. Deletions cut 0 bases from V and 2 bases from J, with 8 bases between. CDR3 length equals 15 residues. Germline CDR1 and CDR2: SNHLY and FYNNEI. CDR3 sequence: CASSEALRGNQPQHF. For the CDR3, the DNA is TGTGCCAGCAGTGAAGCGCTTCGAGGCAATCAGCCCCAGCATTTT.

This chain joins TRBV5-4 and TRBJ2-7, with 9 bases that match TRBD2. J was trimmed by 7 bases and V by 1 base; bases with no gene match: 3. CDR1 and CDR2 from the germline V gene are SGHNT and YYREEE (reference sequence). This CDR3 has 13 amino acids. CDR3 nucleotides: TGTGCCAGCAGCTTGAGCCTAGCGGGAGAGCAGTACTTC. Encoded protein: CASSLSLAGEQYF. Full variable domain (missing parts from reference TRBV5-4 and TRBJ2-7): ETGVTQSPTHLIKTRGQQVTLRCSSQSGHNTVSWYQQALGQGPQFIFQYYREEENGRGNFPPRFSGLQFPNYSSELNVNALELDDSALYLCASSLSLAGEQYFGPGTRLTVT.

The V and J genes are TRBV18 and TRBJ2-3; 7 bases are a match to TRBD2. V lost 6 bases and J lost 2; bases outside the gene matches: 8. Germline V gene lookup returns CDR1 KGHSH and CDR2 LQKENI. The CDR3 runs 15 residues. The CDR3 bases are TGTGCCAGCTCTGCGAGGGAGGGGTCCACAGATACGCAGTATTTT. This sequence encodes CASSAREGSTDTQYF.

This chain joins TRBV5-4 and TRBJ2-7, with TRBD2 matching 10 bases. There are 15 residues in the CDR3. Germline lookup yields CDR1 SGHNT and CDR2 YYREEE (reference sequence). J lost 2 bases, V lost 3 bases, and 5 bases had no gene match. CDR3 region: CASSSWTSGAYEQYF. The DNA for the CDR3 is TGTGCCAGCAGCTCCTGGACTAGCGGAGCCTACGAGCAGTACTTC.

This chain links TRBV5-4 with TRBJ2-3, with 9 positions matching TRBD1. V gave up 4 bases and J gave up 4 bases; unmatched junction bases: 10. Germline CDR1 reads SGHNT; CDR2 reads YYREEE (reference sequence). The CDR3 sequence is 16 residues long. CDR3 sequence (DNA): TGTGCCAGCAGCGTGTTGGGACAGGGAACGGCAGATACGCAGTATTTT. It specifies CASSVLGQGTADTQYF. Using reference TRBV5-4 and TRBJ2-3 for the parts outside the CDR3, the full variable domain is ETGVTQSPTHLIKTRGQQVTLRCSSQSGHNTVSWYQQALGQGPQFIFQYYREEENGRGNFPPRFSGLQFPNYSSELNVNALELDDSALYLCASSVLGQGTADTQYFGPGTRLTVL.

The chain couples TRBV14 to TRBJ2-7, with 11 bases aligning to TRBD2. The CDR3 has 18 residues. The junction had 16 bases not matched to a gene; V was cut back by 2 bases and J by 7 bases. Germline values: CDR1 SGHDN, CDR2 FVKESK. CDR3 sequence: CASSQREPLLAGGSEQYF. The CDR3 DNA is TGTGCCAGCAGCCAAAGGGAGCCGCTCCTAGCGGGAGGCTCTGAGCAGTACTTC.

The gene calls are TRBV2 and TRBJ1-2; 8 nucleotides match TRBD1. This CDR3 region has 14 residues. Trimming took 1 base from V and 7 from J; bases not matched to a gene: 5. Germline CDR1 SNHLY, CDR2 FYNNEI. CDR3 in amino acids: CASSEGTGNLGYTF. In DNA, the CDR3 is TGTGCCAGCAGTGAAGGGACAGGGAATCTTGGCTACACCTTC.

The chain uses TRBV10-2 and TRBJ2-1; 14 bases are a match to TRBD2. Germline V CDR1 and CDR2: WSHSY, SAAADI. J was trimmed by 1 base and V by 6 bases; bases with no gene match: 8. CDR3 size: 18 residues. The CDR3 bases are TGCGCCAGCAGAGACGGGACTAGCGGGAGTCTTTCCTACAATGAGCAGTTCTTC. Translating it yields CASRDGTSGSLSYNEQFF.

The chain employs TRBV29-1 and TRBJ2-1; 13 nucleotides match TRBD2. Germline V CDR1 and CDR2: SQVTM, ANQGSEA. CDR3 length: 15 amino acids. The V gene end was trimmed by 4 bases and the J gene end by 10 bases; junction bases not matched to a gene: 10. The CDR3 sequence is CSVAGTSGTVVEQFF. Here the CDR3 DNA reads TGCAGCGTTGCCGGGACTAGCGGGACGGTGGTGGAGCAGTTCTTC.

J is TRBJ2-7 and V is TRBV6-1; 7 bases agree with TRBD1. V gave up 8 bases and J gave up 6 bases; unmatched junction bases: 7. The germline gives CDR1 MNHNS, CDR2 SASEGT. The CDR3 runs to 12 residues. The CDR3 nucleotides read TGTGCCAGCGCTAGGACAGGTATCGAGCAGTACTTC. Translation gives CASARTGIEQYF.

V is TRBV11-2 and J is TRBJ1-4; D is possibly TRBD1 (5 bases). The CDR3 runs to 17 residues. Germline V lookup: CDR1 SGHAT, CDR2 FQNNGV. The V end was cut by 1 base, the J end by 1 base, with 13 bases between. The CDR3 sequence: CASSLVGQGITNEKLFF. In nucleotides, the CDR3 is TGTGCCAGCAGCTTAGTGGGGCAGGGCATAACTAATGAAAAACTGTTTTTT.

This sequence joins TRBV28 and TRBJ1-4; D unresolved. Trimming stripped 2 bases from V and 6 bases from J, with 10 bases between. This CDR3 is built from 14 residues. CDR1 is MDHEN, CDR2 SYDVKM, per germline. CDR3 bases: TGTGCCAGCAGTTTAGGGCAGGCCCATGAAAAACTGTTTTTT. Translated: CASSLGQAHEKLFF.

A single count supports this clone. This chain connects TRBV9 to TRBJ2-3, with TRBD2 matching over 7 bases. The germline gives CDR1 SGDLS, CDR2 YYNGEE. CDR3 size: 15 residues. The trim removed 0 bases at V and 2 bases at J, leaving 3 bases unmatched. Here the CDR3 DNA reads TGTGCCAGCAGCGTAGATGGGAGGGACACAGATACGCAGTATTTT. This sequence encodes CASSVDGRDTDTQYF.

Written as DNA, the CDR3 is TGCGCCAGCAGCTTGCTGTGGGGGCCCACAGATACGCAGTATTTT. This translates into CASSLLWGPTDTQYF. The chain carries TRBV5-1 and TRBJ2-3, with a weak D call TRBD1 (6 bases). Trimming took off 1 base at V and 2 bases at J, with 11 bases between the two ends. From germline, CDR1 is SGHRS and CDR2 YFSETQ. The CDR3 runs 15 residues. The full variable domain, its missing parts supplied by reference TRBV5-1 and TRBJ2-3, is KAGVTQTPRYLIKTRGQQVTLSCSPISGHRSVSWYQQTPGQGLQFLFEYFSETQRNKGNFPGRFSGRQFSNSRSEMNVSTLELGDSALYLCASSLLWGPTDTQYFGPGTRLTVL.